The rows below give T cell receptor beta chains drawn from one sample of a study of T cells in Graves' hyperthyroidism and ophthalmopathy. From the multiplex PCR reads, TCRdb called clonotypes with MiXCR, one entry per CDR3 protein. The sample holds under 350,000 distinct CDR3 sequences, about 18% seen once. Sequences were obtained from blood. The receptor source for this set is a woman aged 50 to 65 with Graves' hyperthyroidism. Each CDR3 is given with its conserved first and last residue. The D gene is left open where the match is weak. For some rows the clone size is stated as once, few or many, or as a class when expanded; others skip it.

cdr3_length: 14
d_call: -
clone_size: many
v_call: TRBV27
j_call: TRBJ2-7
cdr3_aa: CASSSGTGYHEQYF
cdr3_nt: TGTGCCAGCAGTTCGGGAACAGGGTACCACGAGCAGTACTTC

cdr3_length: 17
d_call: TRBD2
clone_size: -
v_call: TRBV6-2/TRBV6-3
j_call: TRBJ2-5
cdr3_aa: CASSGRDNKLAGGPQDF
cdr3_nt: TGTGCCAGCAGTGGCCGGGACAACAAGCTAGCGGGAGGTCCCCAGGACTTC

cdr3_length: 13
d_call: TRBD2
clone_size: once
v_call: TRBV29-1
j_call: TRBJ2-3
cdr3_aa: CSVEASGVGVQYF
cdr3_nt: TGCAGCGTTGAAGCTAGCGGGGTAGGGGTGCAGTATTTT

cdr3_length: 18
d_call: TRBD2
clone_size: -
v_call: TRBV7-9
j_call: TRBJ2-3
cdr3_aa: CASSPQLAGGPGTDTQYF
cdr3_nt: TGTGCCAGCAGCCCACAACTAGCGGGGGGGCCGGGCACAGATACGCAGTATTTT

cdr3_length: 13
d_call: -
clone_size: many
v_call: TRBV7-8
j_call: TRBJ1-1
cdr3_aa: CASSALPESEAFF
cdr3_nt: TGTGCCAGCAGCGCCCTTCCTGAGAGTGAAGCTTTCTTT

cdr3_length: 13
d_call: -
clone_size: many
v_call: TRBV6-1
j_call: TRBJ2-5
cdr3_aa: CASTPPLQETQYF
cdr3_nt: TGTGCCAGCACCCCACCCCTACAAGAGACCCAGTACTTC

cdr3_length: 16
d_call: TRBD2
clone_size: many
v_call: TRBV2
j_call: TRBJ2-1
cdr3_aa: CASSGLAGGLWDEQFF
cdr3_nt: TGTGCCAGCAGTGGACTAGCGGGGGGGCTGTGGGATGAGCAGTTCTTC

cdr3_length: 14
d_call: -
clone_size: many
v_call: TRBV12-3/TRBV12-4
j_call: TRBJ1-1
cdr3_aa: CASSYSGAGAEAFF
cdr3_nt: TGTGCCAGCAGTTACTCGGGGGCAGGGGCTGAAGCTTTCTTT

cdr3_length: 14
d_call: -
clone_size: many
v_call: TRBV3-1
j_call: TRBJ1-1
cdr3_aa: CASKVGGAHTEAFF
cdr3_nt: TGTGCCAGCAAGGTGGGGGGCGCGCACACTGAAGCTTTCTTT

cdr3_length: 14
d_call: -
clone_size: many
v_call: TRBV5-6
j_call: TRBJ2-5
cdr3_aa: CASSWGGRRETQYF
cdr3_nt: TGTGCCAGCAGCTGGGGGGGGCGTCGAGAGACCCAGTACTTC

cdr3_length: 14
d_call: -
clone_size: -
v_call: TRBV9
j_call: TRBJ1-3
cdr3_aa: CASSDRVSGNTIYF
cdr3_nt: TGTGCCAGCAGCGACAGGGTCTCTGGAAACACCATATATTTT

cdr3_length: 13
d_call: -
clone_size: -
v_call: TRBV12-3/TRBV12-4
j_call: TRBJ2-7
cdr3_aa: CASSLASDCEQYF
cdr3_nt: TGTGCCAGCAGTTTAGCTTCCGACTGCGAGCAGTACTTC

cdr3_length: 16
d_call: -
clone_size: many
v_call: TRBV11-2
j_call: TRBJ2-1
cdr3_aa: CASSQVGGSSYNEQFF
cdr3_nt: TGTGCCAGCAGTCAAGTGGGGGGTAGCTCCTACAATGAGCAGTTCTTC

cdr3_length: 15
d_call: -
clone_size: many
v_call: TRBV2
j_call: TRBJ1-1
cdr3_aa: CASSQDGGLNTEAFF
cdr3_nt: TGTGCCAGCAGCCAAGATGGGGGTTTAAACACTGAAGCTTTCTTT

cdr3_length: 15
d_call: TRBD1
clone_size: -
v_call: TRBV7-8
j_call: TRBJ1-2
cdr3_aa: CASSLAQGALSGYTF
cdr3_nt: TGTGCCAGCAGCTTAGCGCAGGGGGCTCTCTCTGGCTACACCTTC

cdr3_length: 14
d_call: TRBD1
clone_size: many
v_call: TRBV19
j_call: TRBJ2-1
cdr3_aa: CASSSGTVYNEQFF
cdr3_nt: TGTGCCAGTAGTTCAGGGACAGTCTACAATGAGCAGTTCTTC

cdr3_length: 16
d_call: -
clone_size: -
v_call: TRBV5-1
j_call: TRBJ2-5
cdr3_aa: CASSLLPSRHPETQYF
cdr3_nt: TGCGCCAGCAGCCTCCTCCCCTCTAGGCATCCAGAGACCCAGTACTTC

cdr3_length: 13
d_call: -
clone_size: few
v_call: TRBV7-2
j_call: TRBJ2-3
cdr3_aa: CASRPPPADTQYF
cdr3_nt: TGTGCCAGCAGGCCGCCCCCTGCAGATACGCAGTATTTT

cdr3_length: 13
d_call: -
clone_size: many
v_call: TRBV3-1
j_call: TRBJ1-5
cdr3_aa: CASSQDTGTPQHF
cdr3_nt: TGTGCCAGCAGCCAAGATACCGGGACGCCCCAGCATTTT

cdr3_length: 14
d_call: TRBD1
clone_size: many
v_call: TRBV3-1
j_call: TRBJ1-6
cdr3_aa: CASSQTGGVSPLHF
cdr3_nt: TGTGCCAGCAGCCAGACAGGGGGGGTGTCACCCCTCCACTTT

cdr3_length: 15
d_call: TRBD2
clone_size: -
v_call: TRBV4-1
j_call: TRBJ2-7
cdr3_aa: CASSQVGGLHYEQYF
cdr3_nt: TGCGCCAGCAGCCAAGTTGGGGGACTACACTACGAGCAGTACTTC

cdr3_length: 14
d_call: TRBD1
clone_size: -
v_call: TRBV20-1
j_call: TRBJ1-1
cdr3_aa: CSARRGQQNTEAFF
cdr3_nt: TGCAGTGCTAGACGGGGACAGCAGAACACTGAAGCTTTCTTT

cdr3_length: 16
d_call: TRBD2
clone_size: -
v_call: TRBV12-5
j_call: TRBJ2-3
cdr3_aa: CASGFMTSGRSDTQYF
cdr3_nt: TGTGCTAGTGGTTTTATGACTAGCGGGAGATCAGATACGCAGTATTTT

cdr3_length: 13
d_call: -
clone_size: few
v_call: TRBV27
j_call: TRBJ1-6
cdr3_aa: CASSFNKNSPLHF
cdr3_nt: TGTGCCAGCAGTTTTAATAAAAATTCACCCCTCCACTTT

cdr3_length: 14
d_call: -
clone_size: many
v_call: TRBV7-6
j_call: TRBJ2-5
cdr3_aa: CASIQGAISETQYF
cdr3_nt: TGTGCCAGCATCCAAGGGGCCATTTCGGAGACCCAGTACTTC

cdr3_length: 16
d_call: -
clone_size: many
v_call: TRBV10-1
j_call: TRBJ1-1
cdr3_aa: CASSESGVGGRTEAFF
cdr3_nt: TGCGCCAGCAGTGAGTCAGGAGTGGGGGGTCGGACTGAAGCTTTCTTT

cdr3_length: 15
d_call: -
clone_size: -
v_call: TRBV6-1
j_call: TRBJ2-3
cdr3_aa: CASRTQAGPTDTQYF
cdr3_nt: TGTGCCAGCAGGACCCAGGCGGGGCCCACAGATACGCAGTATTTT

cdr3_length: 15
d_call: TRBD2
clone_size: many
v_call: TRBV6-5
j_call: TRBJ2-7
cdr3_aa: CASSYLAGAAWEQYF
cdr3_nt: TGTGCCAGCAGTTACCTCGCGGGAGCTGCATGGGAGCAGTACTTC

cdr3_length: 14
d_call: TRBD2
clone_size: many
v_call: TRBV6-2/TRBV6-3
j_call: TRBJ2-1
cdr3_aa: CASRGSGGRDEQFF
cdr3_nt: TGTGCCAGCAGGGGTAGCGGGGGACGAGATGAGCAGTTCTTC

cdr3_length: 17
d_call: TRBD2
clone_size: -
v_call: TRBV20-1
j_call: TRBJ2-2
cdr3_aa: CSASPRERGANTGELFF
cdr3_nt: TGCAGTGCTAGCCCCCGGGAGCGGGGGGCGAACACCGGGGAGCTGTTTTTT

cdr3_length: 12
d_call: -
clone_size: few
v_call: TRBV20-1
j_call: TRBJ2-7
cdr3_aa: CSAESVRHEQYF
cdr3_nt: TGCAGTGCAGAGTCGGTGAGGCACGAGCAGTACTTC

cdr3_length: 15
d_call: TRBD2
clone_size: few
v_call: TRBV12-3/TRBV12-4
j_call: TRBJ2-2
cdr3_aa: CASSLGLADLGELFF
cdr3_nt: TGTGCCAGCAGTTTAGGACTAGCGGACTTAGGGGAGCTGTTTTTT

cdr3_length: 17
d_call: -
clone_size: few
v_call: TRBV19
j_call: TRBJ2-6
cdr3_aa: CASSWAIARTGANVLTF
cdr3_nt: TGTGCCAGCTCGTGGGCCATCGCCCGAACTGGGGCCAACGTCCTGACTTTC

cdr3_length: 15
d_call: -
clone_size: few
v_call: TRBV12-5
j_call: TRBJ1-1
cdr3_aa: CASGLVLSGVTEAFF
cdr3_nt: TGTGCTAGTGGTTTGGTACTATCAGGTGTGACTGAAGCTTTCTTT

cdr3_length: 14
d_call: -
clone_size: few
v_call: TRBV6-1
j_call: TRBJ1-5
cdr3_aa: CASRSGDTNQPQHF
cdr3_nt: TGTGCCAGCAGATCAGGGGATACCAATCAGCCCCAGCATTTT

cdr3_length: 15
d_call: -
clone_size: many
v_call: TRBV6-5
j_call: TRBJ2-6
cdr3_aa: CASSYSESGANVLTF
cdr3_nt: TGTGCCAGCAGTTACTCGGAGTCTGGGGCCAACGTCCTGACTTTC

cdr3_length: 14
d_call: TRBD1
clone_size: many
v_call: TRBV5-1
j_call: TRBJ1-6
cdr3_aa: CASSRDRGDSPLHF
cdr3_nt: TGCGCCAGCAGCAGGGACAGGGGAGATTCACCCCTCCACTTT

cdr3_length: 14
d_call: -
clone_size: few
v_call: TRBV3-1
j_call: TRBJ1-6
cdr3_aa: CASSQRGYNSPLHF
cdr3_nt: TGTGCCAGCAGCCAACGGGGTTATAATTCACCCCTCCACTTT

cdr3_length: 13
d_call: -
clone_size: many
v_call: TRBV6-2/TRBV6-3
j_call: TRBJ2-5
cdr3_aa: CASSYASLETQYF
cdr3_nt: TGTGCCAGCAGTTACGCCAGCCTAGAGACCCAGTACTTC

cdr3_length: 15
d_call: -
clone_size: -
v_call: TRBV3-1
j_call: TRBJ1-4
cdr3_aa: CASSQAGGGTEKLFF
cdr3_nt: TGTGCCAGCAGCCAAGCGGGGGGGGGGACTGAAAAACTGTTTTTT

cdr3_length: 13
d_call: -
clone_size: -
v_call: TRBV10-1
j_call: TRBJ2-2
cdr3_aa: CASSRGPTGELFF
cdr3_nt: TGCGCCAGCAGCCGTGGGCCCACCGGGGAGCTGTTTTTT

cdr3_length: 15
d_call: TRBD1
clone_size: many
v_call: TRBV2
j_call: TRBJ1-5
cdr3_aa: CASSGTGGNNQPQHF
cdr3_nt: TGTGCCAGCAGTGGGACAGGGGGGAACAATCAGCCCCAGCATTTT

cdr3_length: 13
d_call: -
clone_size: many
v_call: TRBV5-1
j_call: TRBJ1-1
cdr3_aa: CASSLSMNTEAFF
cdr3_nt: TGTGCCAGCAGTTTGTCGATGAACACTGAAGCTTTCTTT

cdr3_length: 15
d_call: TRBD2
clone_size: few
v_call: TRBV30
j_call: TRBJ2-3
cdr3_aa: CAWGGLAGGTDTQYF
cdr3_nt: TGTGCCTGGGGGGGACTAGCTGGAGGCACAGATACGCAGTATTTT

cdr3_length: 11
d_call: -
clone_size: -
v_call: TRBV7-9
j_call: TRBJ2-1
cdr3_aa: CASSLKGEQFF
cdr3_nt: TGTGCCAGCAGCTTAAAAGGGGAGCAGTTCTTC

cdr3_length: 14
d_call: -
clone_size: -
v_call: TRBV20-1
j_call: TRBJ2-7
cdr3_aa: CSARDPSRQYEQYF
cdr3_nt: TGCAGTGCTAGAGATCCGTCGAGACAGTACGAGCAGTACTTC

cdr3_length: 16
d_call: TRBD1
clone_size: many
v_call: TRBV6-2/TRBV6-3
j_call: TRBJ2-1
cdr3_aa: CASSYRLGTGLNEQFF
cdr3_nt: TGTGCCAGCAGTTACAGGTTGGGGACAGGCCTCAATGAGCAGTTCTTC

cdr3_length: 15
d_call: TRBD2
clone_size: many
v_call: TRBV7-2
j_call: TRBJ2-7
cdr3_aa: CASSYTSASSYEQYF
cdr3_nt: TGTGCCAGCAGCTATACTAGCGCTAGCTCCTACGAGCAGTACTTC

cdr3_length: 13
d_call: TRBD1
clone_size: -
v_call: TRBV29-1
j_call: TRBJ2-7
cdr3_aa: CSVAPTGGEEQYF
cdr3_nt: TGCAGCGTTGCCCCAACAGGGGGAGAGGAGCAGTACTTC

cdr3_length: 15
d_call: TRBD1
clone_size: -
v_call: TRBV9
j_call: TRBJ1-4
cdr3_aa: CASSARQGWDEKLFF
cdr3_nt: TGTGCCAGCAGCGCCAGACAGGGTTGGGATGAAAAACTGTTTTTT

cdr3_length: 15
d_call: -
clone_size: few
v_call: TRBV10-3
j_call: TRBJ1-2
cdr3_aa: CAISESAGSNYGYTF
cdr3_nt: TGTGCCATCAGTGAGTCGGCGGGGTCTAACTATGGCTACACCTTC

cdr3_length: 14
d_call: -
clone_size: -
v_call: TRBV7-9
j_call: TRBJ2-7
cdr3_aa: CASSPPGISYEQYF
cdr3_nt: TGTGCCAGCAGCCCGCCAGGTATCTCCTACGAGCAGTACTTC